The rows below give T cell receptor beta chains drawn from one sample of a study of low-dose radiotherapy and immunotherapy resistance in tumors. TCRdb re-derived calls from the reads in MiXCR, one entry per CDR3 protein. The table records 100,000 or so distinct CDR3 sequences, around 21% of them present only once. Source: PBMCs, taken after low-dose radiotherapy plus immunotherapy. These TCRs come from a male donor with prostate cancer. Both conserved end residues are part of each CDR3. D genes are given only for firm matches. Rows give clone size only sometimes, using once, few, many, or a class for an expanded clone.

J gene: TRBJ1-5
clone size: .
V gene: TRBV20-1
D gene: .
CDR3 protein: CSVPPHQGNQPQHF

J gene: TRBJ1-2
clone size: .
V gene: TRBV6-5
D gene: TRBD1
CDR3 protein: CASTRDRANYGYTF

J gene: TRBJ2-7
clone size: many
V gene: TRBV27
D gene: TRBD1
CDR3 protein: CASIGRRTGGPRDEQYF

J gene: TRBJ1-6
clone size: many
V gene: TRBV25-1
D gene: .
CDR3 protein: CASSEWEGEQNSPLHF

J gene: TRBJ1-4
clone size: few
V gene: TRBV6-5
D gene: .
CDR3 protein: CASQRIGEKLFF

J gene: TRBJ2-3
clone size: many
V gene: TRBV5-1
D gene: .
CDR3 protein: CASSLGGETDTQYF

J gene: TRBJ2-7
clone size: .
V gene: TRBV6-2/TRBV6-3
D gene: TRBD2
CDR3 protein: CASGEWTGGPYEQYF

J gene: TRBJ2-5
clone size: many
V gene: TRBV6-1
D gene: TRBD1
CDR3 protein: CASIRDRVAETQYF

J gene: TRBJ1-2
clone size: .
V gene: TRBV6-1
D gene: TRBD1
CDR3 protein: CAISEGTANYGYTF

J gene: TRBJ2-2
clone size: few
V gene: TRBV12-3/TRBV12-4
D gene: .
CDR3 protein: CASSAGLAGGPTRGAVFF

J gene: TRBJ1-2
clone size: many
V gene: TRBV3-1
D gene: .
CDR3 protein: CASSQGAYGYTF

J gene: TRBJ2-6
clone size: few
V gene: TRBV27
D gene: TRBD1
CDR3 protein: CASSPTPGTAGANVLTF

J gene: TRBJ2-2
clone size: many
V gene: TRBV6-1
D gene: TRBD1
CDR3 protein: CAISGQGITGELFF

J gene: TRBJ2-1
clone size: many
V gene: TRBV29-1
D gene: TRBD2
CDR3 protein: CSVGLAGAPIKFF

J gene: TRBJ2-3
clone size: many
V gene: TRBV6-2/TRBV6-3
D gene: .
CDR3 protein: CASNPGTPNTDTQYF

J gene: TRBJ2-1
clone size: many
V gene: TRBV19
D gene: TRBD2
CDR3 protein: CASSSSGGLDNEQFF

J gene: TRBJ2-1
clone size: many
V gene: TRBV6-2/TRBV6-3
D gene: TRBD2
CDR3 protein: CASSDSSGGNNEQFF

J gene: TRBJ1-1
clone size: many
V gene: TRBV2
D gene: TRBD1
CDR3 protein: CATMRTGLSLSSEAFF

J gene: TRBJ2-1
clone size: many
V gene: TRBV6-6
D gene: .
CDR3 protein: CASSSLSRGEQFF

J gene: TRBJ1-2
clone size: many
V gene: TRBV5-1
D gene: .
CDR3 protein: CASSLGLVLGYTF

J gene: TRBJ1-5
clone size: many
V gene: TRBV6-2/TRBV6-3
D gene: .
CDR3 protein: CASSSGTPPGQPQHF

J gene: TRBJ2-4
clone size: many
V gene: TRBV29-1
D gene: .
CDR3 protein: CSVAGRAVNIQYF

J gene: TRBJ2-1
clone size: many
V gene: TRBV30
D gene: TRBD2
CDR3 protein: CAWSVRSGGAGNEQFF

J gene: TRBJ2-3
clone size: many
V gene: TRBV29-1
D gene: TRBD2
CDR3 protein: CSVEGTSGGYSTDTQYF

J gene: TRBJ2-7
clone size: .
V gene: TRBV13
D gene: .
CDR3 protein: CASSLTQGYEQYF

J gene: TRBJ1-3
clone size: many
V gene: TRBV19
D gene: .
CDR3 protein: CASMTEKARNTIYF

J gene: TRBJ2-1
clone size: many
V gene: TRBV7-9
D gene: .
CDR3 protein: CASSSTRNYEQFF

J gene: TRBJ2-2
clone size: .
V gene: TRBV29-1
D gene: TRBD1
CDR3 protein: CSVPGQGTGELFF

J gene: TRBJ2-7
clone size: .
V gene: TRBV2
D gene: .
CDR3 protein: CASSVMGYEQYF

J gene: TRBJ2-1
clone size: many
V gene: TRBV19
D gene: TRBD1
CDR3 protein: CASSRGTGDEQFF

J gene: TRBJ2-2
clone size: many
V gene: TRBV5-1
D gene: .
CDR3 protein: CASSARGFTTSRNTGELFF

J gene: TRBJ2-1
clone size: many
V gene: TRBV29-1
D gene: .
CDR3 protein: CSVEVDRVVNEQFF

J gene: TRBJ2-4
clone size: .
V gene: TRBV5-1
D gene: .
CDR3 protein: CASSSRGDDIQYF

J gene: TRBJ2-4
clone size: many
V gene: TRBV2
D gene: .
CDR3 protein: CASSEIAGREAKNIQYF

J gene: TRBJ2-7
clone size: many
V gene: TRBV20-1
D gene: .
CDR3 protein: CSARDAPLGEQYF

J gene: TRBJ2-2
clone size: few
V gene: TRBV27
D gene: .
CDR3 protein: CASRMLGGELFF

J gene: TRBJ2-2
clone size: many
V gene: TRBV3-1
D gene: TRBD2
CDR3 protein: CASSQSSGVPGELFF

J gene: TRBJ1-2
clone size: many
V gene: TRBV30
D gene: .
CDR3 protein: CAWSVGDLQGRRGYTF

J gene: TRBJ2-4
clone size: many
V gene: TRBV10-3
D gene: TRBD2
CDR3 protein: CAISDDSGLAKNIQYF

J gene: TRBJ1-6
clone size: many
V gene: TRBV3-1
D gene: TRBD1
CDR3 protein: CASSQGGPGQVGGALHF

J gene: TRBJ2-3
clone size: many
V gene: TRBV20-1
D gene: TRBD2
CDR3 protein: CSAPGAGGGTDTQYF